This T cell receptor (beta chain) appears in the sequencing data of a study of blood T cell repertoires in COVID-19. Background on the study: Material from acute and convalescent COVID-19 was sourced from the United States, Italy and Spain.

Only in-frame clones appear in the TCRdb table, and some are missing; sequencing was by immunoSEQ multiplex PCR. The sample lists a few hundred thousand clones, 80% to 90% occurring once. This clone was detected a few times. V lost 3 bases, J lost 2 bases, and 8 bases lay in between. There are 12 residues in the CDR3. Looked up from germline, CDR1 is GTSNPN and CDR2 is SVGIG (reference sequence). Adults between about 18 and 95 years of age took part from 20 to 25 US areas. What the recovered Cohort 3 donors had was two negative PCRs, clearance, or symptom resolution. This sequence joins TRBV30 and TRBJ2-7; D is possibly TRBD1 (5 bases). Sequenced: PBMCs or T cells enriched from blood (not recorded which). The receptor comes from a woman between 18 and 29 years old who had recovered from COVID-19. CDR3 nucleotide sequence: TGTGCCTGGAGGACAGTCACCTACGAGCAGTACTTC. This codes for CAWRTVTYEQYF.